Presented here are 15 T cell receptor delta chains from one specimen sequenced in a study of Vδ1+ human thymocytes. Whole-study findings and limits: Thymic TRG and TRD repertoires appeared highly polyclonal, with Gaussian CDR3 length distributions.

Sequences come from RNA converted to cDNA by reverse transcription. Multiplex PCR used pooled V-gene forward primers and a constant-region reverse primer to amplify CDR3s. TCRdb processed the multiplex PCR reads again with the CATT caller. Here the sample spans about 75,000 delta-chain clones, about 35% being singletons. No antigen has been identified for these receptors. Material: Vdelta1+ gamma-delta thymocytes from the thymus. Subset of the sample: FACS-sorted CD3+ TCRalphabeta- TCRVdelta1+ TCRVdelta2- thymocytes. The receptors originated from a boy younger than two who had congenital heart surgery.

This clone appeared a few times. This sequence joins TRDV1 and TRDJ1; 13 bases match TRDD3. In germline, CDR1 is TSWWSYY, CDR2 QGS. Trimming removed 4 bases from V and 3 bases from J; junction bases left unmatched: 8. This CDR3 contains 17 residues. The CDR3 sequence is CALGASTGGYGSDKLIF. The CDR3 region has the DNA TGTGCTCTTGGGGCCTCTACTGGGGGATACGGGTCCGATAAACTCATCTTT.

This chain joins TRDV1 and TRDJ1; D remains unclear. The CDR3 is 16 amino acids. Trimming took off 0 bases at V and 0 bases at J, with 11 bases between the two ends. The germline V gene has CDR1 TSWWSYY and CDR2 QGS. The CDR3 is CALGELFPEYTDKLIF. CDR3 sequence (DNA): TGTGCTCTTGGGGAACTATTCCCCGAATACACCGATAAACTCATCTTT.

The V call is TRDV1, the J call TRDJ1, with TRDD3 as a possible D gene (5 bases). V lost 0 bases and J lost 2, with 25 bases in between. The CDR3 contains 20 residues. Germline assignment: CDR1 TSWWSYY and CDR2 QGS. The CDR3 DNA reads as TGTGCTCTTGGGGAACTTATGCCTAAAGCTACCGGGATCACAACCGATAAACTCATCTTT. Translation gives CALGELMPKATGITTDKLIF.

The V and J genes are TRDV1 and TRDJ1; D remains ambiguous. CDR1 is TSWWSYY, CDR2 QGS, per germline. V lost 1 base, J lost 1 base, and 31 bases lay in between. This CDR3 is built from 22 residues. The CDR3 nucleotides read TGTGCTCTTGGGGAACCCCCCTTGGAGGCCCCCCAATGCCCATGTGGCACCGATAAACTCATCTTT. It is translated as CALGEPPLEAPQCPCGTDKLIF.

As concerns this clone: Germline is not matched at one junction end, which may reflect a read error. This chain connects TRDV1 to TRDJ1; weak D call: TRDD3 (6 bases). The germline V gene has CDR1 TSWWSYY and CDR2 QGS. The CDR3 runs to 21 residues. The DNA of the CDR3 is TGTGCTCGTGGGGAACTACTTCCACTAGGTCCCGGTTGGGGGTCCACCGATAAACTCATCTTT. Translation gives CARGELLPLGPGWGSTDKLIF.

The table lists this clone with a few counts. Other DNA sequences in the sample encode the same CDR3. This chain links TRDV1 with TRDJ1; D not certain. V lost 0 bases, J lost 0 bases, and 11 bases lay in between. This CDR3 has 16 amino acids. Germline V gene sequence: CDR1 TSWWSYY, CDR2 QGS. For the CDR3, the DNA is TGTGCTCTTGGGGAACTTGCCCGTACTTACACCGATAAACTCATCTTT. Translated, it gives CALGELARTYTDKLIF.

The chain joins TRDV1 to TRDJ1, with 7 positions matching TRDD3. After removal of 0 bases from V and 0 bases from J, the junction contained 16 bases not matched to a gene. The length of the CDR3 is 20 residues. Germline V CDR1 and CDR2: TSWWSYY, QGS. The CDR3 region is CALGELPPYWGHNYTDKLIF. As DNA, the CDR3 is TGTGCTCTTGGGGAACTTCCCCCGTACTGGGGCCATAATTACACCGATAAACTCATCTTT.

This chain connects TRDV1 to TRDJ1; a weak D match, TRDD3 (6 bases). Germline CDR1 and CDR2: TSWWSYY and QGS. Deletions cut 1 base from V and 1 base from J, with 22 bases between. The CDR3 runs 19 residues. CDR3 amino acids: CALGEPQGSGYLGTDKLIF. The CDR3 region has the DNA TGTGCTCTTGGGGAACCTCAGGGGAGCGGATACTTGGGCACCGATAAACTCATCTTT.

This clone was seen only a few times. The chain carries TRDV1 and TRDJ1, with 10 bases fitting TRDD3. The V gene end was trimmed by 3 bases and the J gene end by 8 bases; junction bases not matched to a gene: 24. Germline V gene lookup returns CDR1 TSWWSYY and CDR2 QGS. This CDR3 comprises 20 residues. As DNA, the CDR3 is TGTGCTCTTGGGGATCGGGCAAGCTCTCCTTCCTCCTGGGGGATAGGGAAACTCATCTTT. Protein: CALGDRASSPSSWGIGKLIF.

V is TRDV1 and J is TRDJ1, with TRDD3 as a possible D gene (6 bases). Germline V gene sequence: CDR1 TSWWSYY, CDR2 QGS. CDR3 length: 19 amino acids. Trimming cost V 1 base and J 3 bases, with 24 bases left between them. The DNA for the CDR3 is TGTGCTCTTGGGGAACAAGAGTGTCTCCATCGGGATAAATCCGATAAACTCATCTTT. The encoded protein is CALGEQECLHRDKSDKLIF.

This clone came up a few times. The chain has TRDV2 and TRDJ1; 9 nucleotides line up with TRDD3. The CDR3 is 16 residues long. Germline V CDR1 and CDR2: GEAIGNYY, EKD. With 2 bases clipped from V and 2 bases from J, the junction kept 8 bases outside the gene matches. This CDR3 reads CACDKPGGYRTDKLIF. CDR3 in DNA: TGTGCCTGTGACAAACCCGGGGGATACCGTACCGATAAACTCATCTTT.

The chain couples TRDV1 to TRDJ1; D possibly corresponds to TRDD2 (8 bases). The V gene lost 0 bases and the J gene lost 0 bases, with 32 bases spanning the gap. From germline, CDR1 is TSWWSYY and CDR2 QGS. The CDR3 is 23 residues long. CDR3 sequence: CALGELVGRASYPGYPYTDKLIF. CDR3 nucleotides: TGTGCTCTTGGGGAACTAGTGGGCCGGGCTTCCTACCCGGGATACCCCTACACCGATAAACTCATCTTT.

The rearrangement links TRDV1 to TRDJ1, with 8 nucleotides matching TRDD2. This CDR3 region has 17 residues. CDR1 and CDR2 (germline): TSWWSYY, QGS. Trimming removed 3 bases from V and 7 bases from J; junction bases left unmatched: 16. The CDR3, as DNA: TGTGCTCTTGGGGAGATACTTCCTACGGCCCCCGAGGGTAAACTCATCTTT. Translated: CALGEILPTAPEGKLIF.

The chain joins TRDV2 to TRDJ1; possible D gene TRDD3, 6 bases. Per the germline V gene, CDR1 is GEAIGNYY and CDR2 is EKD. This CDR3 region has 15 residues. Trimming took 1 base from V and 1 from J, leaving 12 bases between them. CDR3 in DNA: TGTGCCTGTGACACTCGGGGGACCCCCACCGATAAACTCATCTTT. It codes for CACDTRGTPTDKLIF.

Of note for this clone: Distinct nucleotide sequences in the sample also encode this CDR3. V usage is TRDV1 and J usage is TRDJ1, with 10 bases matching TRDD3. J gave up 0 bases and V 0 bases, and 19 bases lay outside the gene matches. The CDR3 runs 22 residues. Germline CDR1 and CDR2: TSWWSYY and QGS. The CDR3 nucleotides read TGTGCTCTTGGGGAACTAGAAGGTCGATTCCTCCCTACTGGGGGATACACCGATAAACTCATCTTT. This translates into CALGELEGRFLPTGGYTDKLIF.